The clone carrying this TCR beta chain was picked up one time. The V gene lost 3 bases and the J gene lost 6 bases, with 17 bases spanning the gap. The CDR3 covers 15 residues. From germline, CDR1 is SNHLY and CDR2 FYNNEI. It was with 60 Vbeta and 13 Jbeta primers that the PCR ran. The assay was immunoSEQ multiplex PCR, and TCRdb's table has in-frame clones only and misses some. The sample yields roughly 180,000 clones, 78% seen once. The data were obtained in a study of cytomegalovirus exposure and HLA in healthy donors. This TCR was recovered from a woman in her 30s in good health and CMV-seropositive. Sequencing was performed on PBMCs. The chain links TRBV2 to TRBJ1-1, with TRBD1 as a possible D gene (5 bases). The CDR3 DNA reads TGTGCCAGCAGTGATTCCCACAGGATCTTAGCTGAAGCTTTCTTT. This gives the protein CASSDSHRILAEAFF.